This is a list of T cell receptor beta chains from one sample in a study of blood T cell repertoires in COVID-19. Measured with immunoSEQ multiplex PCR; TCRdb has only the in-frame clones, and not every one. The sample has roughly 77,000 clones; 80% are singletons. The sample was peripheral blood. All receptors derive from a woman aged 70-85 years with acute or convalescent COVID-19. Each CDR3 is given with its conserved first and last residue. The order of the fields is J gene, D gene, clone size, V gene, CDR3 protein, CDR3 DNA. The D gene is left open where the match is weak. Rows give clone size only sometimes, using once, few, many, or a class for an expanded clone.

>TRBJ1-2|TRBD1|-|TRBV9
CASSGPDRGPYGYTF
TGTGCCAGCAGCGGCCCGGACAGGGGACCCTATGGCTACACCTTC
>TRBJ1-6|TRBD1|once|TRBV11-3
CASSQGTGGLYNSPLHF
TGTGCCAGCAGTCAAGGGACAGGGGGCCTCTATAATTCACCCCTCCACTTT
>TRBJ2-5|-|-|TRBV2
CASSENKKETQYF
TGTGCCAGCAGTGAAAATAAAAAAGAGACCCAGTACTTC
>TRBJ1-2|TRBD1|-|TRBV27
CASSLPGQGESNYGYTF
TGTGCCAGCAGTCTACCGGGACAGGGCGAGAGTAACTATGGCTACACCTTC
>TRBJ2-3|-|-|TRBV18
CASSPPSASDTQYF
TGTGCCAGCTCACCACCTTCTGCGAGTGATACGCAGTATTTT
>TRBJ1-1|-|-|TRBV4-2
CASSQFSGNTEAFF
TGTGCCAGCAGCCAATTCAGTGGGAACACTGAAGCTTTCTTT
>TRBJ2-3|TRBD2|-|TRBV7-9
CASSREGGYTQYF
TGTGCCAGCTCTCGGGAGGGGGGATATACGCAGTATTTT
>TRBJ2-1|-|-|TRBV7-3
CASSLTGRIRLNEQFF
TGTGCCAGCAGCTTAACTGGTCGTATCCGCCTAAATGAGCAGTTCTTC
>TRBJ1-2|TRBD1|few|TRBV29-1
CSVDTGEDYGYTF
TGCAGCGTTGATACAGGGGAAGACTATGGCTACACCTTC
>TRBJ2-7|-|-|TRBV6-2/TRBV6-3
CASRYGQGGAYEQYF
TGTGCCAGCAGGTACGGACAAGGTGGCGCCTACGAGCAGTACTTC
>TRBJ2-7|TRBD2|-|TRBV5-1
CASSPGGEFREQYF
TGCGCCAGCAGCCCCGGGGGGGAGTTTAGAGAGCAGTACTTC
>TRBJ1-6|-|-|TRBV6-5
CASSYDKYNSPLHF
TGTGCCAGCAGTTACGACAAATATAATTCACCCCTCCACTTT
>TRBJ1-2|TRBD1|-|TRBV6-5
CASIRTGLNYGYTF
TGTGCCAGCATTCGGACAGGGCTAAACTATGGCTACACCTTC
>TRBJ2-1|-|-|TRBV21-1
CASSTREQFF
TGTGCCAGCAGCACCAGGGAGCAGTTCTTC
>TRBJ1-1|-|-|TRBV13
CASSFSGEAFF
TGTGCCAGCAGCTTCTCCGGGGAAGCTTTCTTT
>TRBJ1-2|-|-|TRBV27
CATSARGAVYGYTF
TGTGCCACCTCGGCACGGGGGGCAGTCTATGGCTACACCTTC
>TRBJ2-1|TRBD2|-|TRBV9
CASSPRTSGVHNEQFF
TGTGCCAGCAGCCCTCGGACTAGCGGGGTCCACAATGAGCAGTTCTTC
>TRBJ2-7|TRBD1|once|TRBV29-1
CSAIRTGGYEQYF
TGCAGTGCAATCCGGACAGGGGGCTACGAGCAGTACTTC
>TRBJ2-5|-|-|TRBV7-8
CASSSVGRLETQYF
TGTGCCAGCAGCTCCGTGGGGAGGTTGGAGACCCAGTACTTC
>TRBJ2-5|-|-|TRBV2
CASSPMGGGRRETQYF
TGTGCCAGCAGTCCAATGGGCGGGGGCCGACGGGAGACCCAGTACTTC
>TRBJ2-5|TRBD2|-|TRBV5-4
CASSFRLAGAETQYF
TGTGCCAGCAGCTTTAGACTAGCGGGGGCTGAGACCCAGTACTTC
>TRBJ1-1|-|few|TRBV19
CASSIATGGTEAFF
TGTGCCAGTAGTATAGCTACGGGGGGAACTGAAGCTTTCTTT
>TRBJ1-1|-|few|TRBV24-1
CATREKTGNTEAFF
TGTGCCACCAGGGAAAAGACAGGGAACACTGAAGCTTTCTTT
>TRBJ1-1|-|-|TRBV19
CASVTGWTGGGEAFF
TGTGCCAGTGTTACAGGGTGGACGGGAGGGGGGGAAGCTTTCTTT
>TRBJ2-5|-|-|TRBV15
CATSRERRAETQYF
TGTGCCACCAGCAGAGAGCGCAGGGCAGAGACCCAGTACTTC
>TRBJ1-1|-|few|TRBV6-2/TRBV6-3
CASSYSFGEKAFF
TGTGCCAGCAGTTATTCCTTCGGGGAAAAAGCTTTCTTT
>TRBJ2-7|-|-|TRBV5-4
CASSGGVAVSSYEQYF
TGTGCCAGCAGCGGCGGGGTTGCGGTCAGCTCCTACGAGCAGTACTTC
>TRBJ1-6|TRBD1|-|TRBV5-6
CASSLDPQGQRNSPLHF
TGTGCCAGCAGCTTGGACCCACAGGGACAGCGGAATTCACCCCTCCACTTT
>TRBJ1-1|TRBD1|-|TRBV5-1
CASSVQGPNTEAFF
TGCGCCAGCAGCGTACAGGGGCCGAACACTGAAGCTTTCTTT
>TRBJ1-1|-|few|TRBV18
CASSLQGMNTEAFF
TGTGCCAGCTCACTACAGGGTATGAACACTGAAGCTTTCTTT
>TRBJ1-6|-|-|TRBV19
CASSLGSGNSPLHF
TGTGCCAGTAGTCTCGGGTCGGGAAATTCACCCCTCCACTTT
>TRBJ2-3|TRBD2|-|TRBV7-2
CASRRGLAGTDTQYF
TGTGCCAGCAGGAGGGGACTAGCGGGGACAGATACGCAGTATTTT
>TRBJ2-3|TRBD2|few|TRBV2
CASSAPKLAGWTDTQYF
TGTGCCAGCAGTGCCCCCAAACTAGCGGGGTGGACAGATACGCAGTATTTT
>TRBJ1-5|-|-|TRBV19
CASSIREYSNQPQHF
TGTGCCAGTAGTATTAGGGAGTATAGCAATCAGCCCCAGCATTTT
>TRBJ2-3|TRBD1|-|TRBV7-2
CASSSQDRVVTDTQYF
TGTGCCAGCAGCTCCCAGGACAGGGTTGTAACAGATACGCAGTATTTT
>TRBJ2-7|-|-|TRBV21-1
CASSRKGCAQETYEQYF
TGTGCCAGCAGCAGAAAGGGGTGTGCACAGGAAACCTACGAGCAGTACTTC
>TRBJ2-2|-|-|TRBV18
CASSLGAKNTGELFF
TGTGCCAGCTCACTAGGGGCAAAGAACACCGGGGAGCTGTTTTTT
>TRBJ1-1|TRBD1|-|TRBV5-4
CASTPGQGETEAFF
TGTGCCAGCACCCCGGGACAGGGAGAAACTGAAGCTTTCTTT
>TRBJ2-1|TRBD2|-|TRBV5-1
CASSLAGVLAGSMDEQFF
TGCGCCAGCAGCTTGGCCGGGGTATTAGCGGGGTCTATGGATGAGCAGTTCTTC
>TRBJ1-4|-|-|TRBV7-9
CASSLEGANEKLFF
TGTGCCAGCAGCTTAGAGGGGGCTAATGAAAAACTGTTTTTT
>TRBJ1-5|-|-|TRBV18
CASSVGAARWPQHF
TGTGCCAGCTCAGTGGGGGCAGCCCGATGGCCCCAGCATTTT
>TRBJ2-5|-|-|TRBV4-1
CASSYRTVKETQYF
TGCGCCAGCAGCTATCGGACAGTCAAAGAGACCCAGTACTTC
>TRBJ1-1|-|-|TRBV7-2
CASSLGPYMNTEAFF
TGTGCCAGCAGCTTAGGTCCTTACATGAACACTGAAGCTTTCTTT
>TRBJ2-7|-|few|TRBV11-2
CASSLVQDSYEQYF
TGTGCCAGCAGCTTAGTACAGGATTCCTACGAGCAGTACTTC
>TRBJ2-2|-|-|TRBV4-2
CASSSYIRDINTGELFF
TGTGCCAGCAGCAGCTACATCCGGGACATTAACACCGGGGAGCTGTTTTTT
>TRBJ1-4|-|-|TRBV3-1/TRBV3-2
CASSGVPHRGEKLFF
TGTGCCAGCAGCGGAGTTCCTCACCGCGGCGAAAAACTGTTTTTT
>TRBJ1-1|TRBD1|few|TRBV6-5
CASLRDRGRLAFF
TGTGCCAGCCTAAGAGACAGGGGGCGGCTAGCTTTCTTT
>TRBJ2-5|-|-|TRBV5-1
CASSPTPAGGETQYF
TGCGCCAGCAGCCCCACGCCAGCGGGTGGGGAGACCCAGTACTTC
>TRBJ1-1|-|few|TRBV19
CASSIGQGTEAFF
TGTGCCAGTAGTATAGGACAAGGCACTGAAGCTTTCTTT
>TRBJ2-3|-|-|TRBV7-2
CASSLNARSTDTQYF
TGTGCCAGCAGCTTAAACGCGAGATCCACAGATACGCAGTATTTT
>TRBJ1-6|-|-|TRBV25-1
CASSWPNSPLHF
TGTGCCAGCAGTTGGCCAAATTCACCCCTCCACTTT
>TRBJ2-7|-|-|TRBV3-1/TRBV3-2
CASSPPVSYEQYF
TGTGCCAGCAGCCCCCCTGTCTCCTACGAGCAGTACTTC
>TRBJ1-2|-|-|TRBV19
CASSTRGRDYGYTF
TGTGCCAGTAGTACGCGGGGACGGGACTATGGCTACACCTTC
>TRBJ2-1|TRBD2|-|TRBV6-2/TRBV6-3
CASSYAGGGYEQFF
TGTGCCAGCAGTTACGCGGGGGGTGGGTATGAGCAGTTCTTC
>TRBJ1-1|-|-|TRBV6-5
CASSYSATSTEAFF
TGTGCCAGCAGTTACTCTGCGACTTCCACTGAAGCTTTCTTT